This paragraph reports one TCR beta chain. Its target antigen remains unknown. The sample belongs to a study of T cells expressing NK-cell markers (dated by TCRdb to about 2020). Background on the whole study: TCR beta-chain repertoires were profiled in sorted CD3+CD56+NKG2C+, CD3+CD56+NKG2C- and CD3+CD56-NKG2C+ T-cell subsets from seven or eight donors. Seven of the eight sequenced donors were HCMV-seropositive and one was HCMV-seronegative. All eight donors whose samples were sequenced were randomly selected healthy volunteers, three of them men and five women. The libraries were sequenced on Illumina HiSeq 2000/2500, MiSeq or NextSeq, producing 2 x 150 bp reads.

Study-wide conclusions, independent of this receptor: Those dominant clonotypes were again the most abundant among CD3+CD56-NKG2C+ cells in a handful of donors, at roughly 25-65%. For several donors, the dominant CD3+CD56+NKG2C+ clonotypes were among the top 10 CD8+ clonotypes and accounted for 1.0-7.0% of CD8+ T cells. Whether the expanded NKG2C-expressing T cell clones were specific for HCMV antigens remained unclear.

The CDR1 and CDR2 encoded by the germline V gene (reference sequence) are PRHDT and FYEKMQ. From its cysteine to its phenylalanine, the CDR3 spans 14 amino acids. No DNA sequence is on record. These reads were obtained on an Illumina HiSeq 2000. 5'RACE template switching, by which a universal primer site and unique molecular identifiers were added, was used to make TCR beta cDNA libraries. cDNA synthesis was primed from the TCR beta constant segment and was followed by two successive PCR amplification steps. The authors' analysis ran thus. MIGEC was used to demultiplex reads and group reads by UMI, and MiTCR was used to assemble and quantify clonotypes. To exclude erroneous sequences, only TCR cDNA sequences supported by at least two reads were retained. The tcR package was used for downstream repertoire analysis, with clonotypes matched between fractions based on CDR3 nucleotide sequence plus V segment. VDJmatch was used to annotate antigen specificity against VDJdb, with one amino acid substitution in CDR3 permitted. TCRdb reprocessed the sequencing reads and holds a single record per CDR3 protein sequence, with no DNA. V and J calls and clone size were set by TCRdb, not the authors. The table kept for this sample lists about 160,000 distinct CDR3 sequences. The top ten clones comprise 20% to 25% of the sample.

A commercial ELISA kit detecting HCMV-specific IgG in serum was used to determine HCMV serostatus. Ficoll density gradient centrifugation was used to isolate peripheral blood mononuclear cells from blood. This receptor was identified in a man aged 18-70 years in good health. Source material: blood T cells: a sorted CD56 or NKG2C T cell subset, CD4+ or CD8+ T cells, or bulk PBMC T cells (not recorded which). The rearrangement combines TRBV13 with TRBJ2-2. This receptor has the CDR3 CASSLDNTGELFFF.